The sequence of this T cell receptor (beta chain) was determined in a study of graft-versus-host responses after intestinal transplantation. Study-wide background: In this cohort, recipients had multivisceral, liver-intestinal, or isolated intestinal transplants.

In regard to this clone: The target antigen is unknown.

The CDR3 has 19 amino acids. CDR1 and CDR2 from the germline V gene are SEHNR and FQNEAQ (reference sequence). TCRdb's copy holds only in-frame clones and misses some; the assay was immunoSEQ multiplex PCR. The repertoire has roughly 130,000 clones, about nine tenths of them found once; the top ten carry 0.19%. The rearrangement links TRBV7-9 to TRBJ2-5; TRBD1 might be the D (9 bases). Near its end, the DNA agrees better with TRBJ2-7, so the J call may be wrong. The clonotype was recovered from a human donor who received an intestinal transplant. The starting material was unstimulated CD4+ T cells sorted from spleen or lymph node cells, obtained before intestinal transplant. CDR3 DNA: TGTGCCAGCAGCTTAATGATGTCGGGAGGGACAGGGAATCGGTACGAGCAGTACTTC. It codes for CASSLMMSGGTGNRYEQYF.